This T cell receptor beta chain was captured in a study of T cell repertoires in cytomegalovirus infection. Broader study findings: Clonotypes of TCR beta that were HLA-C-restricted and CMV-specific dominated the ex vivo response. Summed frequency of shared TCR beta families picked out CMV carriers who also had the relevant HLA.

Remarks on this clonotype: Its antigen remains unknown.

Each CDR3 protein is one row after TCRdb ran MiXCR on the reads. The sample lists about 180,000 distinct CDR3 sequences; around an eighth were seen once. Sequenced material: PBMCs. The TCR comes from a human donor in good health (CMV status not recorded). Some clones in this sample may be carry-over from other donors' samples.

Here the CDR3 DNA reads TGTGCCAGTGGGGGTCTAGCGGGAGATCGAAATGAGCAGTTCTTC. It is translated as CASGGLAGDRNEQFF. The chain couples TRBV19 to TRBJ2-1; 10 nucleotides agree with TRBD2. The CDR3 has 15 residues. Trimming took 8 bases from V and 7 from J; bases not matched to a gene: 11. Per germline, CDR1 LNHDA and CDR2 SQIVND (reference sequence).